Shown below are 3 T cell receptor beta chains from a single sample sequenced in a study of T cells after yellow fever vaccination. TCRdb reprocessed the 5' RACE reads via MiXCR and lists one record per CDR3 protein. The data hold some 340,000 distinct CDR3 sequences, with about 10% observed a single time. Sequenced material: CD4+ T cells sorted from PBMCs, taken 45 days after the yellow fever booster vaccination. The receptors were gathered from a man aged 18 to 29 who received the YFV17D yellow fever vaccine.

This clonotype has more than one count but fewer than ten. The chain carries TRBV7-2 and TRBJ2-4; D unclear. Per germline, CDR1 SGHTA and CDR2 FQGNSA. V lost 5 bases and J lost 0, with 11 bases in between. The CDR3 loop spans 15 amino acids. CDR3 protein: CASSAYRLAKNIQYF. The CDR3 bases are TGTGCCAGCAGCGCTTACAGATTAGCCAAAAACATTCAGTACTTC.

The genes are TRBV19 and TRBJ1-5; D is perhaps TRBD1 (5 bases). Germline V gene sequence: CDR1 LNHDA, CDR2 SQIVND (reference sequence). This CDR3 is built from 13 residues. V was clipped by 6 bases and J by 7 bases, with 13 bases between them. CDR3 amino acids: CASSKERGQPQHF. DNA of the CDR3: TGTGCCAGTAGCAAAGAGAGGGGACAGCCCCAGCATTTT.

This clonotype came up once. The chain employs TRBV9 and TRBJ1-5, with no clear D. Germline V lookup: CDR1 SGDLS, CDR2 YYNGEE. CDR3 size: 13 residues. V lost 7 bases and J 11 bases, leaving 19 bases between the germline ends. CDR3 coding DNA: TGTGCCAGCTGTAGGTTGGCCGGTCGGACCCAGCATTTT. Amino acids: CASCRLAGRTQHF.